These 28 T cell receptor beta chains share one sample of origin, sequenced in a study of STAT5B mutations in CD4+ large granular lymphocyte leukemia. Generated by immunoSEQ multiplex PCR, the TCRdb table keeps only in-frame clones and is missing some. The repertoire holds 30,000 to 40,000 clones, with 69% as singletons. Material for sequencing was CD4+ T cells from blood buffy coats. The receptors were gathered from a human donor in good health.

The chain carries TRBV5-5 and TRBJ2-7; a weak D match, TRBD1 (5 bases). The CDR3 consists of 14 residues. In germline, CDR1 is SGHKS, CDR2 YYEKEE (reference sequence). Trimming removed 0 bases from V and 2 bases from J, with 9 bases in between. The CDR3, as DNA: TGTGCCAGCAGCTTGGCCCAGGGCACCTACGAGCAGTACTTC. Translation gives CASSLAQGTYEQYF. The whole variable domain, filled in from reference TRBV5-5 and TRBJ2-7, reads DAGVTQSPTHLIKTRGQQVTLRCSPISGHKSVSWYQQVLGQGPQFIFQYYEKEERGRGNFPDRFSARQFPNYSSELNVNALLLGDSALYLCASSLAQGTYEQYFGPGTRLTVT.

Turning to this clone: A read error may account for a junction end that differs from germline. The chain carries TRBV6-1 and TRBJ1-3; D remains ambiguous. Germline V gene sequence: CDR1 MNHNS, CDR2 SASEGT. This CDR3 comprises 14 residues. DNA of the CDR3: TGTGCCAGCAGGGAAGTTATCTCTGGAAACACCATATATTTT. This sequence encodes CASREVISGNTIYF.

This sequence joins TRBV28 and TRBJ1-1, with TRBD1 as a possible D gene (5 bases). In germline, CDR1 is MDHEN, CDR2 SYDVKM. The length of the CDR3 is 15 residues. Trimming left V 6 bases short and J 0 bases short, with 14 bases between. The CDR3 bases are TGTGCCAGCAGGGGACGAGGAGGGATGAACACTGAAGCTTTCTTT. It is translated as CASRGRGGMNTEAFF.

The chain employs TRBV7-9 and TRBJ1-1, with D possibly matching TRBD1 (5 bases). CDR3 length: 14 residues. Germline CDR1 reads SEHNR; CDR2 reads FQNEAQ (reference sequence). V shed 2 bases and J shed 3 bases, with 10 bases lying between them. Here the CDR3 DNA reads TGTGCCAGCAGCTTAATGGGGCTCGACACTGAAGCTTTCTTT. This gives the protein CASSLMGLDTEAFF.

There are a few counts of this clone. The CDR3 DNA reads TGTGCCTGGAGCCCCGGGGATGAGACAGATACGCAGTATTTT. This gives the protein CAWSPGDETDTQYF. The gene calls are TRBV30 and TRBJ2-3; possibly TRBD2 for D (5 bases). Trimming took 3 bases from V and 3 from J, leaving 13 bases between them. The CDR3 is 14 amino acids. Germline loops: CDR1 GTSNPN, CDR2 SVGIG (reference sequence).

DNA of the CDR3: TGTGCCAGCTCACCGGGGGTCAAAAACATTCAGTACTTC. Its translation: CASSPGVKNIQYF. J is TRBJ2-4 and V is TRBV18; either TRBD1 or TRBD2 may fit D (5 bases each). CDR1 is KGHSH, CDR2 LQKENI, per germline. The ends were cut back, 3 bases at V and 3 bases at J, with 6 bases in the middle. The length of the CDR3 is 13 residues.

The CDR3 DNA reads as TGCGCCAGCAGCCAAGTGGATAGCGGGGGGAGGGAGCAGTTCTTC. It codes for CASSQVDSGGREQFF. J is TRBJ2-1 and V is TRBV4-3; 10 nucleotides match TRBD2. This CDR3 contains 15 residues. V lost 1 base and J lost 10; bases outside the gene matches: 7. Germline V CDR1 and CDR2: LGHNA, YSLEER.

V is TRBV4-2 and J is TRBJ1-2; 7 nucleotides agree with TRBD1. Germline V CDR1 and CDR2: LGHNA, YNFKEQ. V was clipped by 4 bases and J by 7 bases; unmatched bases: 12. The CDR3 runs to 15 residues. CDR3 nucleotide sequence: TGTGCCAGCAGCCTTGGACAGGTCCCCTCCGGTGGCTACACCTTC. Its translation: CASSLGQVPSGGYTF.

Only a few counts were recorded for this clone. V usage is TRBV18 and J usage is TRBJ1-4; possibly TRBD1 for D (5 bases). The V end was cut by 2 bases, the J end by 7 bases, with 14 bases between. Germline V CDR1 and CDR2: KGHSH, LQKENI. The CDR3 is 15 residues long. The CDR3 loop reads CASSPSGPGGEKLFF. CDR3 in DNA: TGTGCCAGCTCACCAAGCGGACCTGGGGGTGAAAAACTGTTTTTT. The full variable domain, its missing parts supplied by reference TRBV18 and TRBJ1-4, is NAGVMQNPRHLVRRRGQEARLRCSPMKGHSHVYWYRQLPEEGLKFMVYLQKENIIDESGMPKERFSAEFPKEGPSILRIQQVVRGDSAAYFCASSPSGPGGEKLFFGSGTQLSVL.

The CDR3 reads CASRNSGGAKTQYF. The CDR3, as DNA: TGTGCCAGCAGGAATAGCGGGGGGGCGAAGACCCAGTACTTC. The rearrangement links TRBV2 to TRBJ2-5; TRBD2 matches at 11 bases. The CDR3 is 14 amino acids. The germline V gene encodes CDR1 SNHLY and CDR2 FYNNEI. J gave up 6 bases and V 6 bases, and 6 bases lay outside the gene matches.

This chain joins TRBV7-8 and TRBJ1-1; a weak D match, TRBD1 (5 bases). V was trimmed by 5 bases and J by 6 bases, leaving 13 bases between them. The CDR3 runs to 13 residues. Germline CDR1 SGHVS, CDR2 FQNEAQ. DNA for the CDR3: TGTGCCAGCAGCCCATCAGGGTTCTCTGAAGCTTTCTTT. Translating it yields CASSPSGFSEAFF.

V usage is TRBV25-1 and J usage is TRBJ2-7, with a weak D call TRBD2 (6 bases). The CDR3 has 12 residues. CDR1 MGHDK and CDR2 SYGVNS come from the germline V gene. With 6 bases removed from V and 0 bases from J, the gap between germline ends came to 6 bases. The CDR3 DNA is TGTGCCAGCAGGGAGGGCTCCTACGAGCAGTACTTC. Translating gives CASREGSYEQYF.

The chain has TRBV5-1 and TRBJ2-2; 7 positions agree with TRBD1. Germline V gives CDR1 SGHRS, CDR2 YFSETQ. The CDR3 runs 15 residues. V shed 6 bases and J 7 bases; nucleotides not matched to a gene: 12. The CDR3 protein is CASNRDSHFSGELFF. Here the CDR3 DNA reads TGCGCCAGCAACAGGGACAGCCACTTTAGCGGGGAGCTGTTTTTT.

This chain links TRBV6-1 with TRBJ1-1, with D unclear. The V gene lost 2 bases and the J gene lost 7 bases, with 8 bases spanning the gap. This CDR3 region has 12 residues. Germline V gene data show CDR1 as MNHNS and CDR2 as SASEGT. CDR3 protein: CASSESSLEAFF. The CDR3 DNA reads as TGTGCCAGCAGTGAATCGAGCCTTGAAGCTTTCTTT.

V and J are TRBV11-2 and TRBJ2-3; 8 nucleotides match TRBD1. V lost 1 base, J lost 3 bases, and 9 bases stayed unmatched. Looked up from germline, CDR1 is SGHAT and CDR2 is FQNNGV. This CDR3 comprises 17 residues. CDR3 coding DNA: TGTGCCAGCAGCTTAGCCCCGACAGGGGCAGGGACAGATACGCAGTATTTT. The encoded protein is CASSLAPTGAGTDTQYF.

The chain has TRBV10-3 and TRBJ2-1, with D possibly TRBD2 on 5 matching bases. The CDR3 contains 14 residues. Trimming took 4 bases from V and 0 from J, leaving 7 bases between them. The germline V gene encodes CDR1 ENHRY and CDR2 SYGVKD. CDR3 sequence reads: CAISGTSSYNEQFF. CDR3 nucleotide sequence: TGTGCCATCAGTGGAACTAGCTCCTACAATGAGCAGTTCTTC.

The CDR3 bases are TGTGCCAGCAGTGTCCAGGGGCAAGAGACCCAGTACTTC. Translated, it gives CASSVQGQETQYF. This rearrangement joins TRBV2 to TRBJ2-5; possibly TRBD1 for D (6 bases). The germline V gene has CDR1 SNHLY and CDR2 FYNNEI. V lost 4 bases and J lost 2, with 8 bases in between. This CDR3 is built from 13 residues.

The chain recombines TRBV6-6 with TRBJ2-2; D is ambiguous. Germline loops: CDR1 MNHNY, CDR2 SVGAGI (reference sequence). The CDR3 totals 15 residues. Trimming removed 2 bases from V and 5 bases from J, with 12 bases in between. CDR3 nucleotide sequence: TGTGCCAGCAGTTACGTACCCACTCCTACCGGGGAGCTGTTTTTT. Protein sequence: CASSYVPTPTGELFF.

V gene TRBV28 combines with J gene TRBJ2-3; tentative D call: TRBD1 (5 bases). V lost 4 bases to trimming and J lost 1 base, with 12 bases between them. There are 15 residues in the CDR3. Per the germline V gene, CDR1 is MDHEN and CDR2 is SYDVKM. The chain's CDR3 is CASSSRVEGTDTQYF. As DNA, the CDR3 is TGTGCCAGCAGTTCCAGGGTTGAGGGCACAGATACGCAGTATTTT.

The table lists this clone with a few counts. The chain has TRBV4-3 and TRBJ2-2, with D uncertain. The CDR3 extends over 15 amino acids. Trimming took 1 base from V and 2 from J, leaving 8 bases between them. Germline loops: CDR1 LGHNA, CDR2 YSLEER. The CDR3 loop reads CASSQVPSNTGELFF. In DNA, the CDR3 is TGCGCCAGCAGCCAAGTCCCATCAAACACCGGGGAGCTGTTTTTT.

The sample holds a few counts of this clone. The J gene is TRBJ1-6, the V gene TRBV7-9; no firm D call. CDR1 and CDR2 (germline): SEHNR, FQNEAQ (reference sequence). V was trimmed by 2 bases and J by 8 bases, leaving 7 bases between them. The CDR3 runs 13 residues. The CDR3: CASSLPVDSPLHF. For the CDR3, the DNA is TGTGCCAGCAGCTTACCGGTTGATTCACCCCTCCACTTT.

V is TRBV18 and J is TRBJ2-3; TRBD2 matches at 10 bases. V gave up 3 bases and J gave up 5 bases; unmatched junction bases: 8. Germline lookup yields CDR1 KGHSH and CDR2 LQKENI. There are 16 residues in the CDR3. CDR3: CASSPLKRGGIDTQYF. Written as DNA, the CDR3 is TGTGCCAGCTCACCCTTGAAGCGGGGGGGCATAGATACGCAGTATTTT.

V usage is TRBV29-1 and J usage is TRBJ2-5, with 7 bases matching TRBD1. The germline V gene encodes CDR1 SQVTM and CDR2 ANQGSEA. CDR3 length equals 14 residues. J lost 5 bases, V lost 3 bases, and 9 bases had no gene match. This CDR3 reads CSVDGNRGTETQYF. In DNA form, the CDR3 reads TGCAGCGTTGACGGAAACAGGGGAACGGAGACCCAGTACTTC.

V and J are TRBV27 and TRBJ2-7; 9 bases line up with TRBD1. Germline V gives CDR1 MNHEY, CDR2 SMNVEV (reference sequence). The J segment lost 1 base and the V segment lost 7 bases, leaving 2 bases of the junction unmatched. This CDR3 has 13 amino acids. CDR3 protein: CASKGTGSYEQYF. CDR3 in DNA: TGTGCCAGCAAGGGGACAGGGTCCTACGAGCAGTACTTC.

In its sample, this clone was seen once. The chain carries TRBV30 and TRBJ1-4; D is uncertain. V was clipped by 2 bases and J by 8 bases, with 3 bases between them. Per the germline V gene, CDR1 is GTSNPN and CDR2 is SVGIG (reference sequence). The CDR3 is 10 amino acids. The CDR3 nucleotides are TGTGCCTGGAGTCGGGAAAAACTGTTTTTT. This encodes CAWSREKLFF.

The count of this clone is one. The chain is built from TRBV6-1 and TRBJ1-6; 7 bases match TRBD1. With 11 bases clipped from V and 5 bases from J, the junction kept 12 bases outside the gene matches. CDR1 and CDR2 (germline): MNHNS, SASEGT. CDR3 length: 15 amino acids. The CDR3: CAAFQQGWDNSPLHF. The CDR3 nucleotides read TGTGCCGCCTTTCAACAGGGGTGGGATAATTCACCCCTCCACTTT.

J is TRBJ1-2 and V is TRBV6-5, with D unclear. V gave up 2 bases and J gave up 6 bases, with 7 bases separating them. Germline V gives CDR1 MNHEY, CDR2 SVGAGI. The CDR3 is 12 amino acids. The CDR3 protein is CASSYKGDGYTF. CDR3 sequence (DNA): TGTGCCAGCAGTTACAAGGGAGATGGCTACACCTTC.

V is TRBV19 and J is TRBJ2-5; 12 nucleotides agree with TRBD1. The germline CDR1 and CDR2 sequences are LNHDA and SQIVND (reference sequence). The CDR3 has 16 residues. The ends lost 5 bases at V and 5 bases at J; junction bases unmatched: 9. As DNA, the CDR3 is TGTGCCAGTAGTTTACCCGGGACAGGGGGCCGGGAGACCCAGTACTTC. Its protein product is CASSLPGTGGRETQYF.